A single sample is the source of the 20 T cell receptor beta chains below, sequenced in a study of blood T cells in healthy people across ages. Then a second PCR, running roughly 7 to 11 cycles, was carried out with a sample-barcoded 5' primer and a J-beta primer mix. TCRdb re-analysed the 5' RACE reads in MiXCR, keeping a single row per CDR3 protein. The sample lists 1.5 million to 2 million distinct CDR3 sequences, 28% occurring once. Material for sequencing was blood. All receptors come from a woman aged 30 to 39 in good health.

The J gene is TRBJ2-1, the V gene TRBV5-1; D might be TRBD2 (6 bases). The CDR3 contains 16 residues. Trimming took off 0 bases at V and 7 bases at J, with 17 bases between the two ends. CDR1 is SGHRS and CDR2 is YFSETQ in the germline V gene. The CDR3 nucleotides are TGCGCCAGCAGCTTGGATTTAATTATAGGAGGGAATGAGCAGTTCTTC. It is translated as CASSLDLIIGGNEQFF. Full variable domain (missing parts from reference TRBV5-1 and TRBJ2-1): KAGVTQTPRYLIKTRGQQVTLSCSPISGHRSVSWYQQTPGQGLQFLFEYFSETQRNKGNFPGRFSGRQFSNSRSEMNVSTLELGDSALYLCASSLDLIIGGNEQFFGPGTRLTVL.

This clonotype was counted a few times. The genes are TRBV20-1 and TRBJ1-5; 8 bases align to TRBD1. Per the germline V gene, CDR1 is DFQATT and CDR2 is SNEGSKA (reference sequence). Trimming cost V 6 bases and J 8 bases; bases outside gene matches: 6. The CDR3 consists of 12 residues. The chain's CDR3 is CSAGTGQEPQHF. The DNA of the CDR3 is TGCAGTGCCGGGACAGGTCAAGAGCCCCAGCATTTT.

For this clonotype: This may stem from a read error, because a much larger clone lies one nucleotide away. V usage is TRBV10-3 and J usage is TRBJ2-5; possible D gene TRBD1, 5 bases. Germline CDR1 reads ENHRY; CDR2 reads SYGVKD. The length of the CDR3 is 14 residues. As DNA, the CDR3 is TGTGCCATCAGGGAGTCGGTGGCAGGGGAGACCCAGTACTTC. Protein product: CAIRESVAGETQYF.

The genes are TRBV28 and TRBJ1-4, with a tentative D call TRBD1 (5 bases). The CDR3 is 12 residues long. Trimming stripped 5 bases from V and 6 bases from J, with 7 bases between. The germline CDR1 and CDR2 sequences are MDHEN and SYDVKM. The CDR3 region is CASSVRDEKLFF. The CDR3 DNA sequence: TGTGCCAGCAGTGTCAGGGATGAAAAACTGTTTTTT.

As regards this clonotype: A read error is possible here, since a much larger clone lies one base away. The CDR3 sequence is CACSGAYEQFF. The CDR3 region has the DNA TGTGCCTGCAGCGGAGCGTATGAGCAGTTCTTC. The rearrangement uses TRBV14 and TRBJ2-1; tentative D call: TRBD2 (5 bases). Germline-derived CDR1 and CDR2 are SGHDN and FVKESK. This CDR3 has 11 amino acids. Full variable domain (remainder filled in from reference TRBV14 and TRBJ2-1): EAGVTQFPSHSVIEKGQTVTLRCDPISGHDNLYWYRRVMGKEIKFLLHFVKESKQDESGMPNNRFLAERTGGTYSTLKVQPAELEDSGVYFCACSGAYEQFFGPGTRLTVL.

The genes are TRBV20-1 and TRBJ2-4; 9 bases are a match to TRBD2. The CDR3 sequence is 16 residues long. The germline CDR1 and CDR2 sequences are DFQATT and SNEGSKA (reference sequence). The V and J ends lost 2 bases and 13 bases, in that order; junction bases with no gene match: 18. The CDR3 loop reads CSARLAGRLWSNEQYF. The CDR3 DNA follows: TGCAGTGCTAGACTAGCGGGACGACTCTGGAGCAATGAGCAGTACTTC.

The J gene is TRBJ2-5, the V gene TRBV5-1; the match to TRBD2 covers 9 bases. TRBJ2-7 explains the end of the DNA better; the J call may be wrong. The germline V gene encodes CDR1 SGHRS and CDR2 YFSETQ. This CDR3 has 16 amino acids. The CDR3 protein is CASSLASGGNLIEQYF. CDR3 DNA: TGCGCCAGCAGCTTGGCGAGCGGGGGGAACCTTATCGAGCAGTACTTC.

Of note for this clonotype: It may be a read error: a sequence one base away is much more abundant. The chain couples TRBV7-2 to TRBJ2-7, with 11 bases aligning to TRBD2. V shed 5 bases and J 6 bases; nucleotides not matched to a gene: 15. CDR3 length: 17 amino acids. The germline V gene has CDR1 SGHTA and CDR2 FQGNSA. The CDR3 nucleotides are TGTGCCAGCAGCCTGATCCAGATAGCGGGAGGGCCTGTCGAGCAGTACTTC. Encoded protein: CASSLIQIAGGPVEQYF.

Here the CDR3 reads CSASPWGGGALSSYNEQFF. Here the CDR3 DNA reads TGCAGTGCTAGCCCGTGGGGCGGGGGGGCTCTGAGCTCCTACAATGAGCAGTTCTTC. The chain couples TRBV20-1 to TRBJ2-1, with 9 nucleotides matching TRBD2. The CDR3 is 19 amino acids. The germline CDR1 and CDR2 sequences are DFQATT and SNEGSKA (reference sequence). Germline trimming cut 3 bases from V and 0 bases from J; bases unmatched to any gene: 15.

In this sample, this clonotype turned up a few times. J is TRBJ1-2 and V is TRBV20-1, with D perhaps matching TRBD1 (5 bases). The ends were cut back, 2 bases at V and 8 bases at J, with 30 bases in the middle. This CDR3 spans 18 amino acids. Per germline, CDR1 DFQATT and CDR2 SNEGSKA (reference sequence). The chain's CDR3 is CSARRILNRDPTSGGYTF. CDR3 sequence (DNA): TGCAGTGCTAGACGTATACTAAACCGGGATCCTACTTCAGGGGGCTACACCTTC.

The CDR3, as DNA: TGTGCCAGCAGCCCCAGACTAGAGATGTACTTC. Protein: CASSPRLEMYF. The V gene is TRBV7-2, the J gene TRBJ2-5; possible D gene TRBD2, 6 bases. Germline-derived CDR1 and CDR2 are SGHTA and FQGNSA. The CDR3 consists of 11 residues. V was cut by 5 bases and J by 13 bases, with 14 bases left in between.

The DNA of the CDR3 is TGTGCCAGCAGCTCCACTAGCGGAACTTCCTACAATGAGCAGTTCTTC. Its translation is CASSSTSGTSYNEQFF. The chain couples TRBV7-9 to TRBJ2-1, with 8 bases lining up with TRBD2. Per germline, CDR1 SEHNR and CDR2 FQNEAQ (reference sequence). The CDR3 consists of 16 residues. V was pared by 4 bases and J by 1 base, with 6 bases of the junction left unmatched.

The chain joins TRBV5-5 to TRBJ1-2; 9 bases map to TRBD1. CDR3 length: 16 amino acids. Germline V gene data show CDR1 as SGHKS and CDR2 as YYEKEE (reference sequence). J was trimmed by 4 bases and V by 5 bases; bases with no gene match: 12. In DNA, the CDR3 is TGTGCCAGCAGGTCGAACAGGGGGCAAGGTGGCTATGGCTACACCTTC. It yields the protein CASRSNRGQGGYGYTF.

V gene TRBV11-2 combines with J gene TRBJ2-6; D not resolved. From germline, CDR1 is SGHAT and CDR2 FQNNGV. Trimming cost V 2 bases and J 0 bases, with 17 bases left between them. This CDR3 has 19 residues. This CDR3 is CASSLKGRPPSSGANVLTF. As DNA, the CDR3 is TGTGCCAGCAGCTTAAAAGGTCGGCCGCCGTCCTCTGGGGCCAACGTCCTGACTTTC.

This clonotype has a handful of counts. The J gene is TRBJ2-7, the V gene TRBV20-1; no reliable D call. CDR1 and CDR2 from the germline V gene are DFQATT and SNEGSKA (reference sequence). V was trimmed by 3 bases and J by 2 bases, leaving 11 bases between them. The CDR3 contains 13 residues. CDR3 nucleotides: TGCAGTGCTAGGGGTGACAAAGCCTACGAGCAGTACTTC. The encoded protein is CSARGDKAYEQYF.

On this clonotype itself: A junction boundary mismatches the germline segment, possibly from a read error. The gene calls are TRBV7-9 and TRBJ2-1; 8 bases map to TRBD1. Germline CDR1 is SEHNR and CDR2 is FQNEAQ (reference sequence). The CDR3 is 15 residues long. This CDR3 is CTSSLGQGTYNEQFF. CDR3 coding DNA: TGTACCAGCAGCTTAGGACAGGGCACCTACAATGAGCAGTTCTTC.

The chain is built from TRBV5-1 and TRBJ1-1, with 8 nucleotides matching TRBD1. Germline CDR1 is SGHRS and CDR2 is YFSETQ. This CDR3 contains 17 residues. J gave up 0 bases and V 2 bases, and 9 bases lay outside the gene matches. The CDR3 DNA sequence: TGCGCCAGCAGCTTAGGGATCAGGGGGCTTTTGAACACTGAAGCTTTCTTT. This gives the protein CASSLGIRGLLNTEAFF.

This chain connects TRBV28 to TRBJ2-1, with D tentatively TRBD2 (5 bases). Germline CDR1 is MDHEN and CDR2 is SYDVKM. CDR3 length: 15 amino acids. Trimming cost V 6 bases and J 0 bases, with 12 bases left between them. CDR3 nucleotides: TGTGCCAGCAGCCTTACGGAGGTCTCCTACAATGAGCAGTTCTTC. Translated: CASSLTEVSYNEQFF.

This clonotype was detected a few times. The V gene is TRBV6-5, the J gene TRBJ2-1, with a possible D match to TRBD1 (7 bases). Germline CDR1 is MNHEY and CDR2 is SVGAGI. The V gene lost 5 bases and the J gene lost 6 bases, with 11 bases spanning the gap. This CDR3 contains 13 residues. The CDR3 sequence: CASSHQGGNEQFF. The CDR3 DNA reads TGTGCCAGCAGTCACCAGGGGGGCAATGAGCAGTTCTTC.

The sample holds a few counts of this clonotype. Written as DNA, the CDR3 is TGTGCCAGCAGGTCGGGACAGACCTACGAGCAGTACTTC. Amino acid sequence: CASRSGQTYEQYF. This chain connects TRBV12-3 or TRBV12-4 to TRBJ2-7; TRBD1 agrees at 7 bases. V shed 6 bases and J 2 bases; nucleotides not matched to a gene: 4. The CDR3 spans 13 residues.